This TCR beta chain was identified in a study of early T cells in non-severe SARS-CoV-2 infection. Study context: Unsorted whole-blood RNA was sequenced in bulk, leaving chains unpaired. Whole-study results and caveats: Missing private and CD4 specificities, VDJdb matching favored anti-spike CD8 responses.

About this clonotype itself: Its antigen is unknown.

V was cut by 0 bases and J by 0 bases, with 8 bases left in between. Germline-derived CDR1 and CDR2 are ENHRY and SYGVKD. The CDR3 is 15 amino acids. Individual cDNA molecules were tagged with unique molecular identifiers. TCRdb re-called the 5' RACE reads through MiXCR, storing one row per CDR3 protein. The table includes more than 90,000 distinct CDR3 sequences, roughly 9.6% detected once. The chain joins TRBV10-3 to TRBJ1-1; no firm D call. The specimen sequenced was whole blood. This sequence was found in an adult who was a healthcare worker with PCR-confirmed SARS-CoV-2 infection or an uninfected control (not recorded which). The CDR3 DNA follows: TGTGCCATCAGTGAGTCGGAGGTTTTGAACACTGAAGCTTTCTTT. It yields the protein CAISESEVLNTEAFF.